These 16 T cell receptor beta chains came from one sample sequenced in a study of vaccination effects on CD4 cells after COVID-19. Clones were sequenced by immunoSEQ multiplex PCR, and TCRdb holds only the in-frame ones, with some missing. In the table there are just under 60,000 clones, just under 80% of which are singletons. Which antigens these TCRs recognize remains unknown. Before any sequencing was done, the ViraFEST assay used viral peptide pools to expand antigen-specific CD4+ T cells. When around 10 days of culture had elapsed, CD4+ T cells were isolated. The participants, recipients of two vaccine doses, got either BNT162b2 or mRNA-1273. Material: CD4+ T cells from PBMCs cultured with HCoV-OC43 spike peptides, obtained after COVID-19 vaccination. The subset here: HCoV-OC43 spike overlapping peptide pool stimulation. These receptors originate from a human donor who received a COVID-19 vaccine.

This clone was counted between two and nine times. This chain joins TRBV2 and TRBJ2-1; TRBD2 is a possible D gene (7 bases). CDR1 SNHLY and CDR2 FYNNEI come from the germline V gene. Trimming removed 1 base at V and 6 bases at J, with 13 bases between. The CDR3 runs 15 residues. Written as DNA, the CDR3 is TGTGCCAGCAGTGAAGTGCGGGGGCGGTCCAATGAGCAGTTCTTC. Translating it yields CASSEVRGRSNEQFF.

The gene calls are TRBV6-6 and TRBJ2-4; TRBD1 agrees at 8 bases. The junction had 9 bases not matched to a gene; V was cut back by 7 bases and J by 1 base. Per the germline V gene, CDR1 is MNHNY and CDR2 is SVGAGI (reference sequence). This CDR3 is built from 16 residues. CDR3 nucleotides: TGTGCCAGCACGAGCGCAGGGGGCTTTGCCAAAAACATTCAGTACTTC. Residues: CASTSAGGFAKNIQYF.

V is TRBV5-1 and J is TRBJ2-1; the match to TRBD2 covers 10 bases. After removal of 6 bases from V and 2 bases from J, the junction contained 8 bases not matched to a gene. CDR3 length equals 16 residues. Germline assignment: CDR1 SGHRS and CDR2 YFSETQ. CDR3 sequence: CASIGIGTSAYNEQFF. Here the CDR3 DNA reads TGCGCCAGCATTGGGATCGGGACTAGCGCCTACAATGAGCAGTTCTTC.

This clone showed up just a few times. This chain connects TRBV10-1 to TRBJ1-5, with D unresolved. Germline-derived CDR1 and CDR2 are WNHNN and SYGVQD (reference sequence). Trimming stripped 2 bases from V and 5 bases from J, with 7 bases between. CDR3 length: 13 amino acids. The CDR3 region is CASSEGVHQPQHF. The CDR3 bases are TGCGCCAGCAGTGAGGGGGTCCATCAGCCCCAGCATTTT.

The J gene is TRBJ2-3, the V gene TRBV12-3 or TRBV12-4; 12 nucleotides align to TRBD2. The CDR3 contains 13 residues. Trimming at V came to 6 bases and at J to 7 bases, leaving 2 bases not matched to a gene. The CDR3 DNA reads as TGTGCCAGCAGAACTAGCGGGGGGAATACGCAGTATTTT. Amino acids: CASRTSGGNTQYF.

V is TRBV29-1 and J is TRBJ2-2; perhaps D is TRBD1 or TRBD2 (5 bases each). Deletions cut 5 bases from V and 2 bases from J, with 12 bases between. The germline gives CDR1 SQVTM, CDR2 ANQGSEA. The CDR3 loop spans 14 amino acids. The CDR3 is CSVLRGVNTGELFF. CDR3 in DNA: TGCAGCGTTCTCAGAGGGGTTAACACCGGGGAGCTGTTTTTT.

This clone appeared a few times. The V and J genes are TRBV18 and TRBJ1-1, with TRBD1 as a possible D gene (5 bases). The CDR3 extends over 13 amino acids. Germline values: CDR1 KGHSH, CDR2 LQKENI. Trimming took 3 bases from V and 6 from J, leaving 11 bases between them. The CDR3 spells CASSPTEFPEAFF. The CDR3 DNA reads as TGTGCCAGCTCACCGACAGAGTTCCCTGAAGCTTTCTTT.

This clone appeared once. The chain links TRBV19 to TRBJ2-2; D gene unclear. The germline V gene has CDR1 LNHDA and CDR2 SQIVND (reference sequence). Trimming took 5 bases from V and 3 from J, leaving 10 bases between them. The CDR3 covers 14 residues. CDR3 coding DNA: TGTGCCAGTAGTGCAGCTCGCTACACCGGGGAGCTGTTTTTT. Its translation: CASSAARYTGELFF.

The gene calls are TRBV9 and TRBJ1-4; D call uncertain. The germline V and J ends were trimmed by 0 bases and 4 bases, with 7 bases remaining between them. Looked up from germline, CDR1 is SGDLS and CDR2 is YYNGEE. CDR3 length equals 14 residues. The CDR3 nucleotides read TGTGCCAGCAGCGTAGTAGGGAGTAATGAAAAACTGTTTTTT. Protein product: CASSVVGSNEKLFF.

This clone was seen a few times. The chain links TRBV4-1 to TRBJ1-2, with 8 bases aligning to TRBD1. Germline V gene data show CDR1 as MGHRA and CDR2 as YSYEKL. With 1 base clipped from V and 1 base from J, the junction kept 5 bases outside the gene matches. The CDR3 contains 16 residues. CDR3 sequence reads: CASSQAGTGSNYGYTF. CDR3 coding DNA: TGCGCCAGCAGCCAAGCCGGGACAGGCAGTAACTATGGCTACACCTTC.

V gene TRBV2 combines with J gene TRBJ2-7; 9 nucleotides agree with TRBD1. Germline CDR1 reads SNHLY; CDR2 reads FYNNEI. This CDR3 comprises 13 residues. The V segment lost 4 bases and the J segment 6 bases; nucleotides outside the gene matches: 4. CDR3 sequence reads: CASSGDRVREQYV. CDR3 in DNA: TGTGCCAGCAGTGGGGACAGGGTTCGCGAGCAGTACGTC.

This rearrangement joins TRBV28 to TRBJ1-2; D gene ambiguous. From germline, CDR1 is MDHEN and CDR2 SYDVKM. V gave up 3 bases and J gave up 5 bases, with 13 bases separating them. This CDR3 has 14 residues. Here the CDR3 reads CASSLSLVVYGYTF. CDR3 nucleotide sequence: TGTGCCAGCAGTTTGAGTCTCGTAGTTTATGGCTACACCTTC.

The CDR3: CATSRTKPSEQYV. The CDR3 DNA reads TGTGCCACCAGCAGGACGAAACCAAGTGAGCAGTACGTC. The chain joins TRBV15 to TRBJ2-7, with D unclear. Trimming removed 3 bases at V and 7 bases at J, with 13 bases between. The germline V gene has CDR1 LNHNV and CDR2 YYDKDF (reference sequence). This CDR3 comprises 13 residues.

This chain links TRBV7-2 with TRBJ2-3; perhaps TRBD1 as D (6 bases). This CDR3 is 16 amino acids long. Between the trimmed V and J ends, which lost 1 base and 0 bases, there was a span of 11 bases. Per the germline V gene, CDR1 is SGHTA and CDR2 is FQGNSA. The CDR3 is CASSLVVGASTDTQYF. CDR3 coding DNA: TGTGCCAGCAGCTTAGTGGTGGGGGCTAGCACAGATACGCAGTATTTT.

In nucleotides, the CDR3 is TGTGCCAGCAGCTCGGGACGGTTTAATCAAGAGACCCAGTACTTC. Translated: CASSSGRFNQETQYF. The chain recombines TRBV7-7 with TRBJ2-5; the D gene could be TRBD1 or TRBD2 (5 bases each). CDR1 and CDR2 from the germline V gene are SSHAT and FNYEAQ (reference sequence). V was clipped by 4 bases and J by 2 bases, with 14 bases between them. This CDR3 region has 15 residues.

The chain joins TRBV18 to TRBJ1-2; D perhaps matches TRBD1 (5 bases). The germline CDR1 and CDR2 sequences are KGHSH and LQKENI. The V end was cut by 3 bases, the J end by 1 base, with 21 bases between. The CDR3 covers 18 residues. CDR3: CASSPTRDSRGINYGYTF. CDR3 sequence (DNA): TGTGCCAGCTCACCTACCCGGGACTCTCGTGGGATTAACTATGGCTACACCTTC.